The 3 T cell receptor beta chains in this list originate from one sample, sequenced in a study of T-cell memory formation after mild COVID-19. From the 5' RACE reads, TCRdb called clonotypes with MiXCR, one entry per CDR3 protein. This sample yields around 300,000 distinct CDR3 sequences, of which roughly an eighth are seen a single time; around a fifth belongs to the top ten. The sequencing input was PBMCs or a T cell subset sorted from them (not recorded which). Receptor source: a man between 18 and 35 years old who had mild COVID-19 (a few samples of this study predate the infection). Cell type and time point are not known.

The chain links TRBV7-2 to TRBJ1-4; no clear D gene. CDR3 size: 14 residues. V was pared by 3 bases and J by 8 bases, with 13 bases between. Germline CDR1 SGHTA, CDR2 FQGNSA. This chain's CDR3 is CASSLSVFEEKLFF. CDR3 coding DNA: TGTGCCAGCAGCTTGAGTGTGTTCGAGGAAAAACTGTTTTTT.

In its sample, this clonotype was seen many times. The V call is TRBV5-1, the J call TRBJ2-1, with TRBD2 matching over 8 bases. V lost 4 bases and J lost 9; bases outside the gene matches: 6. Looked up from germline, CDR1 is SGHRS and CDR2 is YFSETQ. The CDR3 contains 13 residues. This CDR3 reads CASSVTSVREQFF. In DNA, the CDR3 is TGCGCCAGCAGCGTGACTAGCGTCCGTGAGCAGTTCTTC.

The V and J genes are TRBV6-5 and TRBJ2-2; 11 bases map to TRBD2. V was pared by 6 bases and J by 10 bases, with 10 bases of the junction left unmatched. Germline V gives CDR1 MNHEY, CDR2 SVGAGI. This CDR3 is built from 15 residues. Written as DNA, the CDR3 is TGTGCCAGCAGCACTAGCGGGGGCCATCAAGAGGAGCTGTTTTTT. It specifies CASSTSGGHQEELFF.